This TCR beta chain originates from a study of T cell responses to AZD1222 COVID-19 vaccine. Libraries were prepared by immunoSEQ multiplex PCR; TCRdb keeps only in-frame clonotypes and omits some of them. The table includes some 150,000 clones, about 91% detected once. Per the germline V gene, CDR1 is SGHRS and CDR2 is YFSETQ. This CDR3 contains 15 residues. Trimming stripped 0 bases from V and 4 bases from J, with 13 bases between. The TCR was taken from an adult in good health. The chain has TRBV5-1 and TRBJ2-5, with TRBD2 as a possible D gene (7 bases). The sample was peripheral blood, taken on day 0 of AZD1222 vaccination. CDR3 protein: CASSLDPGGRETQYF. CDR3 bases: TGCGCCAGCAGCTTGGATCCGGGGGGCCGAGAGACCCAGTACTTC.